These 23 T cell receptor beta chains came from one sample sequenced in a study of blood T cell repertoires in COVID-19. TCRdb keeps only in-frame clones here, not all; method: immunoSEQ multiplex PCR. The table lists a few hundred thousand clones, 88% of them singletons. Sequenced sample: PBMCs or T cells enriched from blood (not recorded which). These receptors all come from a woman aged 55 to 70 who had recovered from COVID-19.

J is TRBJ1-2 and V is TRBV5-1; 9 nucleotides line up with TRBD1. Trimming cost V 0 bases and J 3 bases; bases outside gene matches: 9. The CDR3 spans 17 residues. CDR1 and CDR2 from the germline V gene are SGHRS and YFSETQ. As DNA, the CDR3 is TGCGCCAGCAGCTTGGGGCCGTCTACAGGGGGCGACTATGGCTACACCTTC. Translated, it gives CASSLGPSTGGDYGYTF.

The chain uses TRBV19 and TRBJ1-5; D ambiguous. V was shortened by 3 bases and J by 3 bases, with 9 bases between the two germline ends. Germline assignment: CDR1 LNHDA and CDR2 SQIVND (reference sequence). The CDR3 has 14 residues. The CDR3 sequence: CASSMMEFNQPQHF. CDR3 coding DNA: TGTGCCAGTAGTATGATGGAGTTCAATCAGCCCCAGCATTTT.

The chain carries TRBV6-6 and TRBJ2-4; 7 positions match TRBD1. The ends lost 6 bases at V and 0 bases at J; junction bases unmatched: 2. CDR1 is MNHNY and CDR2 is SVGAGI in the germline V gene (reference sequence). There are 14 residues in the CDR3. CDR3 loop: CASRDRLAKNIQYF. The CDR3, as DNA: TGTGCCAGCAGGGACAGGCTAGCCAAAAACATTCAGTACTTC.

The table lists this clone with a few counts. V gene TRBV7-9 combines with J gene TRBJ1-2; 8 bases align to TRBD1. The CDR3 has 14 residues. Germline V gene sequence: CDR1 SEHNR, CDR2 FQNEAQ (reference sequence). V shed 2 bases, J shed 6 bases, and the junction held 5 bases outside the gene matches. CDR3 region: CASSLQGQGHGYTF. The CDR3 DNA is TGTGCCAGCAGCTTACAAGGACAGGGCCATGGCTACACCTTC.

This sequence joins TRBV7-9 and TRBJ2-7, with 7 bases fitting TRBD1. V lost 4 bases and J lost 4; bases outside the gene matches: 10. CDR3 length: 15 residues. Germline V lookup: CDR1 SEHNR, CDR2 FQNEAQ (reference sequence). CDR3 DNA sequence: TGTGCCAGCAGCTCCACAGGGGTAAATCCTTACGAGCAGTACTTC. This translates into CASSSTGVNPYEQYF.

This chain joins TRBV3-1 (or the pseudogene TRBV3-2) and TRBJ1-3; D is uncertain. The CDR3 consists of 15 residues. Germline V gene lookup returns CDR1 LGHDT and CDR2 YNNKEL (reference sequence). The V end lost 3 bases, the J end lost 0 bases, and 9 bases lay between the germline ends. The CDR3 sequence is CASSQTGSSGNTIYF. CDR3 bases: TGTGCCAGCAGCCAGACGGGGAGCTCTGGAAACACCATATATTTT.

CDR3 sequence reads: CASRSTGAGNQPQHF. CDR3 DNA: TGTGCCAGTAGGTCGACAGGGGCGGGCAATCAGCCCCAGCATTTT. The chain employs TRBV19 and TRBJ1-5; TRBD1 aligns across 8 bases. The CDR3 runs 15 residues. Looked up from germline, CDR1 is LNHDA and CDR2 is SQIVND (reference sequence). V shed 6 bases and J 2 bases; nucleotides not matched to a gene: 6. Drawing the rest from reference TRBV19 and TRBJ1-5, the complete variable domain is DGGITQSPKYLFRKEGQNVTLSCEQNLNHDAMYWYRQDPGQGLRLIYYSQIVNDFQKGDIAEGYSVSREKKESFPLTVTSAQKNPTAFYLCASRSTGAGNQPQHFGDGTRLSIL.

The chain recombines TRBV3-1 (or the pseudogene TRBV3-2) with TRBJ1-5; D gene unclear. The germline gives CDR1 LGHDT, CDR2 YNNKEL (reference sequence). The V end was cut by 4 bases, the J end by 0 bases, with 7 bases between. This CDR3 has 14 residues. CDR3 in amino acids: CASSRTDSNQPQHF. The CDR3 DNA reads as TGTGCCAGCAGCCGGACTGATAGCAATCAGCCCCAGCATTTT.

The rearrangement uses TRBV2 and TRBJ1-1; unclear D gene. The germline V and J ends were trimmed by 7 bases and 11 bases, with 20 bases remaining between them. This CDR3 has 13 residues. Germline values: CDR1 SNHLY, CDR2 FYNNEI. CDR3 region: CASTLGGFLIAFF. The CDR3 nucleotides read TGTGCCAGCACTCTTGGAGGGTTTCTAATTGCTTTCTTT.

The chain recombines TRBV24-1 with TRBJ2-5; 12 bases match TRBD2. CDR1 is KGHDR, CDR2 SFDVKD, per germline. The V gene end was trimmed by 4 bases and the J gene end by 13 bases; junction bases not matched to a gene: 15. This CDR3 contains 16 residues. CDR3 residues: CATSDPALLAGGRLYF. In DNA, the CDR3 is TGTGCCACCAGTGACCCCGCCTTACTAGCGGGGGGCCGACTGTACTTC.

CDR3 protein: CASSVFGQGSAGELFF. CDR3 sequence (DNA): TGTGCCAGCAGCGTATTTGGACAGGGATCCGCCGGGGAGCTGTTTTTT. The rearrangement links TRBV9 to TRBJ2-2; 8 nucleotides agree with TRBD1. This CDR3 spans 16 amino acids. Losses at the gene ends were 1 base for V and 6 bases for J; bases not matched to a gene: 8. Per germline, CDR1 SGDLS and CDR2 YYNGEE.

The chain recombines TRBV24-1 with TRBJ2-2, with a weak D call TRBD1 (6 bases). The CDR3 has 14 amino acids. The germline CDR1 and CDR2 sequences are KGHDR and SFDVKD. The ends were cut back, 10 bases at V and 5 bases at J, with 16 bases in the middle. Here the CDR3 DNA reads TGTGCCACGGGACACCCGTCTAGGACCGGGGAGCTGTTTTTT. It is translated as CATGHPSRTGELFF.

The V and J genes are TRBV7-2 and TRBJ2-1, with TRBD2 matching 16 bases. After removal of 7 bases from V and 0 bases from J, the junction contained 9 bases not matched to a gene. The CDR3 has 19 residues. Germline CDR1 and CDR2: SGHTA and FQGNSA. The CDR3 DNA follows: TGTGCCAGCACCCCCCCGGGACTAGCGGGGGGGAGCTCCTACAATGAGCAGTTCTTC. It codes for CASTPPGLAGGSSYNEQFF.

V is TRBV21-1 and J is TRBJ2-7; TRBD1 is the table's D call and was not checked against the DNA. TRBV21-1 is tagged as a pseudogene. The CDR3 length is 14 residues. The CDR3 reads CASSSRTGTYEQYF. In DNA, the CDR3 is TGTGCCAGCAGCAGCAGGACAGGGACCTACGAGCAGTACTTC.

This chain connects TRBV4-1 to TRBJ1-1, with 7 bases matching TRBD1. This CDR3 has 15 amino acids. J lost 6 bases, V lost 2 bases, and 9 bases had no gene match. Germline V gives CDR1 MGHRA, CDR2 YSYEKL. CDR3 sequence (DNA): TGCGCCAGCAGCCAAACAACCGACAGGGCCTCTGAAGCTTTCTTT. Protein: CASSQTTDRASEAFF.

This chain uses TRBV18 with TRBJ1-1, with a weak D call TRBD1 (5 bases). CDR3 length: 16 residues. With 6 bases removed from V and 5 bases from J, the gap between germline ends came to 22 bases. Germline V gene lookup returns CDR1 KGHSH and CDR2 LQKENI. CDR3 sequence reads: CASSDGKIAGGTEAFF. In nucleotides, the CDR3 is TGTGCCAGCTCCGACGGAAAAATAGCCGGGGGGACTGAAGCTTTCTTT.

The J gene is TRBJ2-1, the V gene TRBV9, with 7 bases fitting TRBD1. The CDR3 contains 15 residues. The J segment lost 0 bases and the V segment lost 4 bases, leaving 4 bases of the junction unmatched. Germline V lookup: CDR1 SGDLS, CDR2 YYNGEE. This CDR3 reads CASSLTGDSYNEQFF. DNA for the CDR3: TGTGCCAGCAGCCTCACAGGGGACTCCTACAATGAGCAGTTCTTC.

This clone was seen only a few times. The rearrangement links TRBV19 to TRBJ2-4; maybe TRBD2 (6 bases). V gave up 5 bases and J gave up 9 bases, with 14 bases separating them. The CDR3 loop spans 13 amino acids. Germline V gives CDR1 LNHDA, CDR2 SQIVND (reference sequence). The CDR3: CASSRGNGGIQYF. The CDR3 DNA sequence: TGTGCCAGTAGTCGCGGTAACGGGGGCATTCAGTACTTC.

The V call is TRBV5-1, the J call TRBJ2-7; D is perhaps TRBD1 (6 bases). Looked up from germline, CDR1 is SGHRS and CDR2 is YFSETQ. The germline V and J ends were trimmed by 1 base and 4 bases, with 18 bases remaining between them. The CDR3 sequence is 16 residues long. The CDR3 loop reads CASSLTATGPKYEQYF. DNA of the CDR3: TGCGCCAGCAGCTTGACCGCGACAGGTCCAAAGTACGAGCAGTACTTC.

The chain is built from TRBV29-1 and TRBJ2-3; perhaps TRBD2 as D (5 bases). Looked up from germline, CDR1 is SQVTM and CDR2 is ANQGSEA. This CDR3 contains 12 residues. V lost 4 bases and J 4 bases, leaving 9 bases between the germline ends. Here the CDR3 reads CSVGFGADTQYF. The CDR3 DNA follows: TGCAGCGTTGGGTTCGGGGCAGATACGCAGTATTTT.

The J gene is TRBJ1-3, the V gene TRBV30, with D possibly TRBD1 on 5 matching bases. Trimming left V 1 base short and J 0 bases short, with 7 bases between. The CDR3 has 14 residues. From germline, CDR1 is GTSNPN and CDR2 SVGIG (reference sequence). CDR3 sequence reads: CAWSAGSSGNTIYF. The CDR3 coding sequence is TGTGCCTGGAGTGCAGGGTCCTCTGGAAACACCATATATTTT.

The CDR3: CASTLTGDNSPLHF. For the CDR3, the DNA is TGTGCCAGCACCCTAACAGGGGACAATTCACCCCTCCACTTT. This chain uses TRBV3-1 (or the pseudogene TRBV3-2) with TRBJ1-6, with 7 bases identical to TRBD1. Germline V lookup: CDR1 LGHDT, CDR2 YNNKEL (reference sequence). The CDR3 totals 14 residues. V trimming: 7 bases; J trimming: 7 bases; junction bases outside the gene matches: 7.

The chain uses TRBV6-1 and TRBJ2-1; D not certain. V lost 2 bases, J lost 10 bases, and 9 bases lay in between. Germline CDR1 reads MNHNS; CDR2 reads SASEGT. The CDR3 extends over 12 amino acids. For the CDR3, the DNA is TGTGCCAGCAGTGAAACTATGCGGGAGCAGTTCTTC. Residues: CASSETMREQFF.